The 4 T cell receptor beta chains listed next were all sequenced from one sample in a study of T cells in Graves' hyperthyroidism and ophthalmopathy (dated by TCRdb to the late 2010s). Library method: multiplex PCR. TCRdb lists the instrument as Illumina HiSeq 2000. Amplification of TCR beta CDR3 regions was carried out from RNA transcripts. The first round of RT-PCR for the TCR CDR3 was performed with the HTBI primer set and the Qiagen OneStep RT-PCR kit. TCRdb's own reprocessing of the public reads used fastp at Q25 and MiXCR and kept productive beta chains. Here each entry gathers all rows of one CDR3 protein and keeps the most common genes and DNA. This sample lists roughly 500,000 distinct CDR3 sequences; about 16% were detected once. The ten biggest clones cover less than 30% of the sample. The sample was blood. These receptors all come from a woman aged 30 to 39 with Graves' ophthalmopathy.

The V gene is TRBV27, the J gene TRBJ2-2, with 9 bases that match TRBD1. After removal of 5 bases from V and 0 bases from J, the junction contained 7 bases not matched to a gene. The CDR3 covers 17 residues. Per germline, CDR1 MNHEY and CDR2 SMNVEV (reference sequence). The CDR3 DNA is TGTGCCAGCAGTAATATCGGGGACAGGGCGAACACCGGGGAGCTGTTTTTT. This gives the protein CASSNIGDRANTGELFF.

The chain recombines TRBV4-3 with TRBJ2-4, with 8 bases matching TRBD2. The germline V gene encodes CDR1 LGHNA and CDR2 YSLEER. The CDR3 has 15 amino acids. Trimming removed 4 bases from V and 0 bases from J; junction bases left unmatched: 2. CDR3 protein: CASSRSGTAKNIQYF. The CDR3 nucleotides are TGCGCCAGCAGCCGTAGCGGGACAGCCAAAAACATTCAGTACTTC.

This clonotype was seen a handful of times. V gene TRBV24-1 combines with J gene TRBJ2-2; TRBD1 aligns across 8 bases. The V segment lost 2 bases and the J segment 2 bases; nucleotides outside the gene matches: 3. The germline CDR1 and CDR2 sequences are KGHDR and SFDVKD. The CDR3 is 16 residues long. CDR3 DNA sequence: TGTGCCACCAGTGATTCCCAGGGGGCTAACACCGGGGAGCTGTTTTTT. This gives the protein CATSDSQGANTGELFF.

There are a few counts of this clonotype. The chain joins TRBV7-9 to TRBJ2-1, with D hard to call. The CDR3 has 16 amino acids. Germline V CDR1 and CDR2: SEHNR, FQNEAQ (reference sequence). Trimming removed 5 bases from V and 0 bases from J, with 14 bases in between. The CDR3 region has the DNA TGTGCCAGCAGCGCATGGACCGTGACCTCCTACAATGAGCAGTTCTTC. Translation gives CASSAWTVTSYNEQFF.